A selection of T cell receptor beta chains follows, all from one sample in a study of shared clonotypes between healthy human individuals. Only in-frame clones appear in the TCRdb table, and some are missing; sequencing was by immunoSEQ multiplex PCR. The table has over a million clones, roughly 74% seen once. The sample comprised memory CD4+ T cells from PBMCs. Every receptor here comes from a man aged 18 to 29 in good health. Some clones in this sample may be carry-over from other donors' samples. CDR3s include the opening cysteine and the closing phenylalanine or tryptophan. D genes are given only for firm matches. Expanded clones are given a class, and other clones once, few, many or no size at all.

>-|TRBJ1-2|once|TRBV5-1
CASSLGQSNYGYTF
TGCGCCAGCAGCCTAGGACAGAGCAACTATGGCTACACCTTC
>TRBD2|TRBJ2-5|many|TRBV6-6
CASSYGLAGDQETQYF
TGTGCCAGCAGTTACGGGCTAGCGGGAGACCAAGAGACCCAGTACTTC
>TRBD1|TRBJ1-1|-|TRBV7-6
CASSTPPQGGTEAFF
TGTGCCAGCAGCACACCGCCCCAGGGGGGCACTGAAGCTTTCTTT
>-|TRBJ1-1|-|TRBV11-2
CASSLAGQMNTEAFF
TGTGCCAGCAGCTTAGCCGGACAGATGAACACTGAAGCTTTCTTT
>-|TRBJ2-1|-|TRBV7-8
CASSLEEVDNEQFF
TGTGCCAGCAGCTTAGAGGAGGTGGACAATGAGCAGTTCTTC
>TRBD1|TRBJ2-2|-|TRBV7-3
CASSQHRGRNTGELFF
TGTGCCAGCAGTCAACACAGGGGCCGGAACACCGGGGAGCTGTTTTTT
>TRBD1|TRBJ2-3|-|TRBV7-3
CASSQWDRGADTQYF
TGTGCCAGCAGCCAATGGGACAGGGGCGCAGATACGCAGTATTTT
>TRBD2|TRBJ2-6|-|TRBV7-2
CASSLGLAGSSGANVLTF
TGTGCCAGCAGCTTAGGACTAGCGGGTAGCTCTGGGGCCAACGTCCTGACTTTC
>TRBD2|TRBJ2-3|-|TRBV10-1
CASSSAGGFTDTQYF
TGCGCCAGCAGTTCAGCGGGGGGGTTCACAGATACGCAGTATTTT
>-|TRBJ1-4|-|TRBV10-3
CAISEKGPTATNEKLFF
TGTGCCATCAGTGAGAAAGGGCCCACGGCAACTAATGAAAAACTGTTTTTT
>-|TRBJ2-7|-|TRBV20-1
CSASKAGEQYF
TGCAGTGCTAGCAAAGCGGGCGAGCAGTACTTC
>TRBD2|TRBJ2-7|few|TRBV28
CASRPRGGGYEQYF
TGTGCCAGTCGACCGCGCGGGGGTGGCTACGAGCAGTACTTC
>-|TRBJ1-5|-|TRBV7-8
CASSLLQDQPQHF
TGTGCCAGCAGCCTTTTACAGGATCAGCCCCAGCATTTT
>-|TRBJ2-7|-|TRBV5-6
CASSLSSGLFYEQYF
TGTGCCAGCAGCTTGTCTTCCGGACTGTTCTACGAGCAGTACTTC
>-|TRBJ2-3|-|TRBV5-4
CASSSRGAEGPTSTDTQYF
TGTGCCAGCAGCTCGAGAGGGGCGGAGGGCCCCACTAGCACAGATACGCAGTATTTT
>-|TRBJ2-3|-|TRBV7-3
CASSSRSGGADTQYF
TGTGCCAGCAGTTCCCGTTCGGGGGGCGCGGATACGCAGTATTTT
>TRBD1|TRBJ1-1|-|TRBV28
CASSLGATDRDLGTEAFF
TGTGCCAGCAGTTTAGGGGCTACGGACAGGGACTTGGGTACTGAAGCTTTCTTT
>-|TRBJ2-7|-|TRBV6-5
CASSYSGLTAYEQYF
TGTGCCAGCAGTTACTCGGGTCTAACCGCCTACGAGCAGTACTTC
>-|TRBJ2-7|once|TRBV9
CASSAREEGEYEQYF
TGTGCCAGCAGTGCCAGGGAGGAAGGTGAGTACGAGCAGTACTTC
>-|TRBJ2-7|-|TRBV29-1
CSVGYSAYEQYF
TGCAGCGTTGGGTACTCAGCCTACGAGCAGTACTTC
>TRBD2|TRBJ2-7|-|TRBV5-1
CASSPLAGGSDEQYF
TGCGCCAGCAGCCCTCTAGCGGGAGGGTCCGACGAGCAGTACTTC
>TRBD1|TRBJ1-1|-|TRBV11-3
CASSKTGNTEAFF
TGTGCCAGCAGCAAGACAGGGAATACTGAAGCTTTCTTT
>-|TRBJ2-5|-|TRBV6-5
CASSRRTAGQETQYF
TGTGCCAGCAGTCGGCGGACAGCCGGACAAGAGACCCAGTACTTC
>TRBD1|TRBJ2-5|-|TRBV18
CASSPQRQGLQETQYF
TGTGCCAGCTCACCTCAAAGACAGGGTCTCCAAGAGACCCAGTACTTC
>-|TRBJ2-2|-|TRBV10-3
CAIRSLNTGELFF
TGTGCCATCAGGAGTTTGAACACCGGGGAGCTGTTTTTT
>TRBD1|TRBJ1-1|-|TRBV5-1
CASSLHTGDTEAFF
TGCGCCAGCAGCTTACACACAGGGGACACTGAAGCTTTCTTT
>TRBD2|TRBJ2-7|-|TRBV6-1
CASRPSGRATYEQYF
TGTGCCAGCAGACCCAGCGGGAGGGCGACCTACGAGCAGTACTTC
>TRBD2|TRBJ2-7|-|TRBV6-5
CASQHSGASSYEQYF
TGTGCCAGCCAACACAGCGGGGCGAGCTCCTACGAGCAGTACTTC
>-|TRBJ2-7|once|TRBV10-1
CASKTDRAYEQYF
TGCGCCTCGAAAACGGACAGAGCCTACGAGCAGTACTTC
>TRBD1|TRBJ1-2|-|TRBV28
CASSLGDRVYGYTF
TGTGCCAGCAGTTTAGGGGACAGGGTCTATGGCTACACCTTC
>-|TRBJ2-3|-|TRBV4-1
CASSQRGLNTDTQYF
TGCGCCAGCAGCCAGAGAGGGTTGAACACAGATACGCAGTATTTT
>-|TRBJ2-7|once|TRBV20-1
CSATAGEQYF
TGCAGTGCTACCGCCGGCGAGCAGTACTTC
>TRBD2|TRBJ2-1|-|TRBV18
CASSPRRRDTGLAGYNEQFF
TGTGCCAGCTCACCCCGGCGGCGGGACACGGGACTAGCGGGCTACAATGAGCAGTTCTTC
>-|TRBJ2-7|-|TRBV5-4
CASSLASYEQYF
TGTGCCAGCAGCTTGGCCTCTTACGAGCAGTACTTC
>-|TRBJ1-5|-|TRBV6-1
CASSEGYPRPQHF
TGTGCCAGCAGTGAAGGGTACCCTCGGCCCCAGCATTTT
>-|TRBJ2-5|-|TRBV2
CATPLEETQYF
TGTGCCACCCCCTTGGAAGAGACCCAGTACTTC
>-|TRBJ2-1|-|TRBV5-1
CASSLVSSSYNEQFF
TGCGCCAGCAGCTTGGTGTCGAGCTCCTACAATGAGCAGTTCTTC
>TRBD1|TRBJ2-4|many|TRBV4-1
CASSQFRDRQNIQYF
TGCGCCAGCAGCCAGTTCCGGGACAGACAAAACATTCAGTACTTC
>-|TRBJ1-1|-|TRBV28
CASRWAAFMNTEAFF
TGTGCCAGCAGGTGGGCAGCGTTCATGAACACTGAAGCTTTCTTT
>-|TRBJ2-1|-|TRBV21-1
CASSTYRDFGENEQFF
TGTGCCAGCAGCACATACCGGGACTTCGGGGAGAATGAGCAGTTCTTC
>TRBD2|TRBJ2-5|-|TRBV7-2
CASSLGTSGNILETQYF
TGTGCCAGCAGCCTCGGGACTAGCGGGAATATATTAGAGACCCAGTACTTC
>TRBD2|TRBJ2-2|-|TRBV4-1
CASSQPLAANTGELFF
TGCGCCAGCAGCCAGCCACTAGCGGCGAACACCGGGGAGCTGTTTTTT
>-|TRBJ2-2|-|TRBV27
CASSPRGTANTGELFF
TGTGCCAGCAGTCCTAGAGGGACGGCGAACACCGGGGAGCTGTTTTTT
>-|TRBJ1-2|-|TRBV19
CASTFTGSGYTF
TGTGCCAGTACCTTCACAGGGAGCGGCTACACCTTC
>-|TRBJ1-1|-|TRBV7-9
CASSLTGQSEAEAFF
TGTGCCAGCAGCTTAACGGGCCAGAGTGAGGCTGAAGCTTTCTTT
>TRBD2|TRBJ2-7|-|TRBV28
CASSPSSGRTAYEQYF
TGTGCCAGCAGTCCGTCTAGCGGGAGGACGGCCTACGAGCAGTACTTC
>-|TRBJ1-1|-|TRBV28
CASSLVSRAEAFF
TGTGCCAGCAGTTTAGTTTCCCGGGCTGAAGCTTTCTTT
>-|TRBJ1-1|-|TRBV19
CASSIRGTGAEAFF
TGTGCCAGTAGTATTAGAGGGACGGGCGCTGAAGCTTTCTTT
>TRBD2|TRBJ2-7|-|TRBV5-1
CASSTILAGPTSKQYF
TGCGCCAGCAGCACGATACTAGCGGGACCGACATCGAAGCAGTACTTC
>TRBD1|TRBJ1-1|-|TRBV10-3
CAISDNRGGSTEAFF
TGTGCCATCAGTGACAACAGGGGGGGTAGTACTGAAGCTTTCTTT
>TRBD1|TRBJ1-2|-|TRBV7-9
CASSSVGTGSGYTF
TGTGCCAGCAGCTCAGTAGGGACAGGGTCTGGCTACACCTTC
>-|TRBJ2-3|-|TRBV28
CASTIRPGDTQYF
TGTGCCAGCACCATACGACCCGGAGATACGCAGTATTTT
>-|TRBJ1-6|few|TRBV27
CASTQDPRGSSPLHF
TGTGCCAGCACACAGGACCCGAGAGGAAGTTCACCCCTCCACTTT
>-|TRBJ2-1|-|TRBV12-5
CASGYRGPPLGEQFF
TGTGCTAGTGGTTACCGGGGCCCCCCGTTAGGTGAGCAGTTCTTC
>TRBD1|TRBJ1-3|-|TRBV2
CASGVQGYHTIYF
TGTGCCAGTGGGGTACAGGGGTACCACACCATATATTTT
>-|TRBJ1-2|-|TRBV5-1
CASRNREGYGYTF
TGCGCCAGCAGAAACAGGGAAGGCTATGGCTACACCTTC
>-|TRBJ2-7|-|TRBV5-5
CASSVRSGNGYEQYF
TGTGCCAGCAGCGTGCGATCCGGGAATGGGTACGAGCAGTACTTC